This T cell receptor beta chain was obtained from a study of CD8 T cells in Susac syndrome. The authors reverse transcribed roughly 0.5 to 1 ug RNA with random hexamers. TCRdb re-derived calls from the immunoSEQ multiplex PCR reads in MiXCR, one entry per CDR3 protein. This sample carries fewer than 200,000 distinct CDR3 sequences, roughly 95% of them seen once, and the ten largest clones take about 0.1%. The CDR3 is 14 amino acids. The rearrangement joins TRBV21-1 to TRBJ1-2; the DNA was not used to check the table's D call, TRBD1. TRBV21-1 is a pseudogene. The source material was CD4+ T cells from PBMCs. This TCR came from a human donor in good health. The CDR3 nucleotides read TGTGCCAGCAGCAAATGGGACAGGAAAAATGGCTACACCTTC. This encodes CASSKWDRKNGYTF.